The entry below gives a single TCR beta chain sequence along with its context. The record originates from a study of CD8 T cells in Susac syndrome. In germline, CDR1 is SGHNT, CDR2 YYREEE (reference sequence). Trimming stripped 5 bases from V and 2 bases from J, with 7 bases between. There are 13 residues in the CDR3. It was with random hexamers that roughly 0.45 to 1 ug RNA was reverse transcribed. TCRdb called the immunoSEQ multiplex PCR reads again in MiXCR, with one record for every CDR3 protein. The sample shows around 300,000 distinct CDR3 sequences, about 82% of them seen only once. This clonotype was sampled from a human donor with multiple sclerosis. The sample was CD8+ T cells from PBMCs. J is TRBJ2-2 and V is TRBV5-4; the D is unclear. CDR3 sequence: CASSTGNTGELFF. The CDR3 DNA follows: TGTGCCAGCAGTACCGGAAACACCGGGGAGCTGTTTTTT. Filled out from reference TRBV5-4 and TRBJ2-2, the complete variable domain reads ETGVTQSPTHLIKTRGQQVTLRCSSQSGHNTVSWYQQALGQGPQFIFQYYREEENGRGNFPPRFSGLQFPNYSSELNVNALELDDSALYLCASSTGNTGELFFGEGSRLTVL.